This TCR beta chain was found in a study of technical replicates of blood from several donors. V lost 5 bases and J 1 base, leaving 15 bases between the germline ends. Germline V gene lookup returns CDR1 MNHEY and CDR2 SMNVEV (reference sequence). The CDR3 runs 16 residues. Sequenced by immunoSEQ multiplex PCR; TCRdb stores in-frame clones only, minus some. The table records over 50,000 clones, approximately 97% of them present only once. The clonotype was recovered from a human donor in good health. This chain connects TRBV27 to TRBJ1-5; tentatively, D is TRBD1 (6 bases). The sample consisted of T cells isolated from PBMCs. CDR3 residues: CASSPTPGVSNQPQHF. The CDR3 coding sequence is TGTGCCAGCAGTCCTACCCCAGGGGTGAGCAATCAGCCCCAGCATTTT.